This T cell receptor (beta chain) came from a study of cytomegalovirus exposure and HLA in healthy donors. Study-wide points: Diagnosis of cytomegalovirus status made by the classifier reportedly showed high specificity and sensitivity. Later findings reportedly placed an Asian-associated ancestry cluster below the approximately 670-donor mean for N-insertions. Among TCR beta chains, those listed as cytomegalovirus-associated numbered about 160. A later analysis reported that several of the most significant clusters appeared to be linked to common viral pathogens, among them Epstein-Barr virus.

PCR primers comprised 60 Vbeta and 13 Jbeta primers. TCRdb's table, derived via immunoSEQ multiplex PCR, lists solely in-frame clones and lacks some. The table shows some 130,000 clones, with approximately 80% occurring only once. Trimming stripped 3 bases from V and 0 bases from J, with 8 bases between. The germline CDR1 and CDR2 sequences are KGHSH and LQKENI. CDR3 length: 14 amino acids. As to this clone: What it binds is not known.

The sequenced material came from PBMCs. The V call is TRBV18, the J call TRBJ1-2; no clear D gene. This TCR came from a man aged 25-40 years in good health and CMV-seronegative. CDR3 loop: CASSPYDTNYGYTF. Written as DNA, the CDR3 is TGTGCCAGCTCACCTTACGACACTAACTATGGCTACACCTTC.